A selection of T cell receptor beta chains follows, all from one sample in a study of circulating CD8 cells and anti-PD-1 response in melanoma. TCRdb recomputed calls from the reads with MiXCR, one row per CDR3 protein. The sample shows 450 to 550 distinct CDR3 sequences, approximately 10% of them seen only once. The starting material was CD8+ T cells from PBMCs, obtained at baseline or after one month of anti-PD-1 therapy (not recorded which). These receptors were collected from a human donor with melanoma. Both conserved end residues are part of each CDR3. The D gene is left open where the match is weak. Clone size, where shown, is once, few, many, or a class for clones that have expanded.

j_call d_call clone_size v_call cdr3_aa cdr3_nt
TRBJ2-1 - - TRBV21-1 CASSALQGKIYNEQFF TGTGCCAGCAGCGCATTACAGGGGAAAATATACAATGAGCAGTTCTTC
TRBJ1-2 - large TRBV7-2 CASSLGAGLGNYGYTF TGTGCCAGCAGCTTAGGGGCCGGGCTGGGAAACTATGGCTACACCTTC
TRBJ1-1 - large TRBV27 CASSLLGENTEAFF TGTGCCAGCAGTTTATTAGGGGAGAACACTGAAGCTTTCTTT
TRBJ2-1 TRBD1 large TRBV12-3/TRBV12-4 CASSALQGAALNEQFF TGTGCCAGCAGTGCGTTACAGGGGGCCGCCCTCAATGAGCAGTTCTTC
TRBJ1-1 - medium-sized TRBV19 CASSMGTEAFF TGTGCCAGTAGTATGGGCACTGAAGCTTTCTTT
TRBJ2-5 - few TRBV18 CASSPPITGGEETQYF TGTGCCAGCTCACCACCGATAACGGGGGGCGAAGAGACCCAGTACTTC
TRBJ1-1 - - TRBV3-2 CASSHAGASQGNLLLNTEAFF TGTGCCAGCAGCCACGCGGGGGCATCACAGGGCAACCTCTTATTGAACACTGAAGCTTTCTTT
TRBJ2-1 - medium-sized TRBV20-1 CSASAKNWVSYNEQFF TGCAGTGCTAGTGCTAAAAACTGGGTATCCTACAATGAGCAGTTCTTC
TRBJ1-1 - - TRBV5-6 CASSSATVGAFF TGTGCCAGCAGCTCCGCGACAGTGGGAGCTTTCTTT
TRBJ1-1 - large TRBV2 CASSESGMNTEAFF TGTGCCAGCAGTGAGTCAGGGATGAACACTGAAGCTTTCTTT
TRBJ2-7 - few TRBV19 CASSLFYEQYF TGTGCCAGTAGCCTTTTCTACGAGCAGTACTTC
TRBJ1-1 - large TRBV4-2 CASSLVGNTEAFF TGTGCCAGCAGCCTGGTGGGGAACACTGAAGCTTTCTTT
TRBJ2-7 - - TRBV29-1 CSVVGGSVYEQYF TGCAGCGTTGTGGGTGGGAGTGTATACGAGCAGTACTTC
TRBJ2-1 - once TRBV28 CASSLAEAYSEQFF TGTGCCAGCAGCCTGGCAGAAGCCTACAGTGAGCAGTTCTTC
TRBJ2-3 TRBD1 large TRBV7-2 CASSSDPGGRGTDTQYF TGTGCCAGCAGCTCGGATCCAGGGGGAAGGGGCACAGATACGCAGTATTTT
TRBJ2-3 - medium-sized TRBV29-1 CSAHTDTQYF TGCAGCGCCCACACCGATACGCAGTATTTT
TRBJ2-7 - medium-sized TRBV5-1 CASSPAPDEQYF TGCGCCAGCAGCCCAGCTCCGGACGAGCAGTACTTC
TRBJ2-1 - medium-sized TRBV12-3/TRBV12-4 CASSPRGVGNEQFF TGTGCCAGCAGTCCCCGTGGGGTGGGGAATGAGCAGTTCTTC
TRBJ2-1 - medium-sized TRBV27 CASTPTGRLDYNEQFF TGTGCCAGCACTCCGACCGGCAGGCTCGACTACAATGAGCAGTTCTTC
TRBJ2-3 - medium-sized TRBV20-1 CSALGADTQYF TGCAGTGCCTTGGGGGCAGATACGCAGTATTTT
TRBJ2-2 TRBD1 large TRBV2 CASSVGQGAQVELFF TGTGCCAGCAGTGTGGGACAGGGGGCGCAAGTGGAGCTGTTTTTT
TRBJ2-7 TRBD1 medium-sized TRBV19 CASSVDRTGLSYEQYF TGTGCCAGTAGTGTCGACCGGACAGGCCTATCCTACGAGCAGTACTTC
TRBJ1-2 - medium-sized TRBV7-9 CASSLLGTGNYGYTF TGTGCCAGCAGCTTACTCGGGACGGGGAACTATGGCTACACCTTC
TRBJ1-1 - large TRBV19 CASTLGGHTEAFF TGTGCCAGTACCCTGGGGGGCCACACTGAAGCTTTCTTT
TRBJ1-2 - large TRBV2 CASSEAWKIANYGYTF TGTGCCAGCAGTGAAGCGTGGAAGATAGCTAACTATGGCTACACCTTC
TRBJ2-7 TRBD1 medium-sized TRBV9 CASSVGQSYEQYF TGTGCCAGCAGCGTGGGACAGTCCTACGAGCAGTACTTC
TRBJ1-1 TRBD1 medium-sized TRBV27 CASSLDGTGSGETEAFF TGTGCCAGCAGTTTAGACGGGACAGGGTCTGGGGAGACTGAAGCTTTCTTT
TRBJ2-7 - few TRBV20-1 CSALGIQVSYEQYF TGCAGTGCTCTCGGTATTCAGGTATCCTACGAGCAGTACTTC
TRBJ2-7 TRBD1 hyperexpanded TRBV20-1 CSAQEGTGRILEQYF TGCAGTGCTCAGGAGGGGACAGGGCGAATCTTAGAGCAGTACTTC
TRBJ1-6 - medium-sized TRBV24-1 CANVKQPWSSYNSPLHF TGTGCCAATGTAAAACAGCCTTGGAGCTCCTATAATTCACCCCTCCACTTT
TRBJ2-3 - medium-sized TRBV11-2 CASSLGPSTDTQYF TGTGCCAGCAGCTTAGGACCCAGCACAGATACGCAGTATTTT
TRBJ1-5 TRBD1 large TRBV4-3 CASSQDRGGRRQPQHF TGCGCCAGCAGCCAAGACAGGGGGGGACGGCGGCAGCCCCAGCATTTT
TRBJ2-3 - large TRBV27 CASSPISTDTQYF TGTGCCAGCAGTCCGATTAGCACAGATACGCAGTATTTT
TRBJ2-1 - few TRBV27 CASLGANSYNEQFF TGTGCCAGCCTCGGGGCGAACTCCTACAATGAGCAGTTCTTC
TRBJ2-7 - large TRBV27 CASSFSGLYEQYF TGTGCCAGCAGTTTCTCCGGGTTGTACGAGCAGTACTTC
TRBJ2-7 - - TRBV7-6 CASSLTTDSYEQYF TGTGCCAGCAGCTTAACGACAGACTCCTACGAGCAGTACTTC
TRBJ2-4 - medium-sized TRBV7-8 CASSAERNIQYF TGTGCCAGCAGCGCAGAGCGAAACATTCAGTACTTC
TRBJ2-3 - few TRBV19 CAGSRASTDTQYF TGTGCCGGTAGCAGAGCAAGCACAGATACGCAGTATTTT
TRBJ1-2 - large TRBV6-5 CASSYRNSLLGYTF TGTGCCAGCAGTTACAGGAACTCCTTGTTGGGCTACACCTTC
TRBJ2-1 TRBD2 medium-sized TRBV12-3/TRBV12-4 CATDERGLSDEQFF TGTGCCACCGATGAGCGGGGGCTCTCCGATGAGCAGTTCTTC
TRBJ1-2 - large TRBV5-1 CASSPGGDYYGYTF TGCGCCAGCAGCCCCGGGGGAGACTACTATGGCTACACCTTC
TRBJ2-7 - large TRBV4-3 CASSHATGNEQYF TGCGCCAGCAGCCACGCGACCGGGAACGAGCAGTACTTC
TRBJ1-2 - medium-sized TRBV20-1 CSASETDHYGYTF TGCAGTGCTAGTGAAACAGACCACTATGGCTACACCTTC
TRBJ2-3 - - TRBV2 CASSGLASSTDTQYF TGTGCCAGCAGTGGCCTCGCGTCTAGCACAGATACGCAGTATTTC
TRBJ2-3 - - TRBV19 CASSIQGPGGTSTDTQYF TGTGCCAGTAGTATACAGGGTCCCGGGGGTACTAGCACAGATACGCAGTATTTT
TRBJ2-7 TRBD1 medium-sized TRBV20-1 CSARDKTGGHEQYF TGCAGTGCTAGAGATAAAACAGGGGGCCACGAGCAGTACTTC
TRBJ2-7 TRBD2 large TRBV7-2 CASSLAGLAGGWYEQYF TGTGCCAGCAGCTTAGCGGGACTAGCGGGGGGTTGGTACGAGCAGTACTTC
TRBJ2-7 - medium-sized TRBV20-1 CSARDPLTGGQYF TGCAGTGCTAGAGATCCCCTCACGGGCGGGCAGTACTTC
TRBJ1-4 - medium-sized TRBV19 CASSIWGQTNEKLFF TGTGCCAGTAGTATATGGGGCCAAACTAATGAAAAACTGTTTTTT
TRBJ2-5 - large TRBV2 CASSEVGETQYF TGTGCCAGCAGTGAAGTAGGAGAGACCCAGTACTTC
TRBJ2-1 - large TRBV4-3 CASSQDTFFNNEQFF TGCGCCAGCAGCCAAGACACCTTTTTTAACAATGAGCAGTTCTTC
TRBJ2-3 TRBD2 large TRBV19 CASSLAGAADTQYF TGTGCCAGTTCGCTAGCGGGGGCCGCAGATACGCAGTATTTT
TRBJ2-1 TRBD1 medium-sized TRBV29-1 CSVEGQGIEQFF TGCAGCGTTGAGGGACAGGGGATAGAACAGTTCTTC